The 24 T cell receptor beta chains presented below share a single source sample, sequenced in a study of blood T cells in healthy people across ages. For the second PCR, which ran for about 7 to 12 cycles, a sample-barcoded 5' primer and a J-beta primer mix were used. TCRdb independently ran MiXCR on the 5' RACE reads; one entry per CDR3 protein. The sample yields around 800,000 distinct CDR3 sequences, around 42% seen once. The sequenced sample was blood. The source of these receptors is a man between 60 and 75 years old in good health.

The chain carries TRBV4-3 and TRBJ2-4; weak D call: TRBD1 (5 bases). The ends were cut back, 2 bases at V and 2 bases at J, with 7 bases in the middle. The CDR3 sequence is 14 residues long. Germline CDR1 and CDR2: LGHNA and YSLEER. The DNA for the CDR3 is TGCGCCAGCAGCCAACAGGGTTCCAAAAACATTCAGTACTTC. The encoded protein is CASSQQGSKNIQYF.

In the case of this clonotype: Germline is not matched at one junction end, which may reflect a read error. CDR3 in amino acids: CASDPGTVYGYTF. In nucleotides, the CDR3 is TGCGCCAGCGACCCGGGGACAGTCTATGGCTACACCTTC. This chain uses TRBV2 with TRBJ1-2; 7 nucleotides match TRBD1. The CDR3 is 13 residues long. Per germline, CDR1 SNHLY and CDR2 FYNNEI. Using reference TRBV2 and TRBJ1-2 for the parts outside the CDR3, the full variable domain is EPEVTQTPSHQVTQMGQEVILRCVPISNHLYFYWYRQILGQKVEFLVSFYNNEISEKSEIFDDQFSVERPDGSNFTLKIRSTKLEDSAMYFCASDPGTVYGYTFGSGTRLTVV.

CDR3 sequence reads: CASSYLGDSDTGELFF. The CDR3 DNA is TGTGCCAGCAGTTACTTAGGGGACAGTGACACCGGGGAGCTGTTTTTT. The rearrangement uses TRBV6-5 and TRBJ2-2; 7 bases map to TRBD1. Looked up from germline, CDR1 is MNHEY and CDR2 is SVGAGI. V lost 1 base, J lost 3 bases, and 5 bases stayed unmatched. The CDR3 has 16 amino acids.

This clonotype has more than one count but fewer than ten. The chain's CDR3 is CASRYSGPDYTQYF. CDR3 bases: TGTGCCAGCAGATATAGCGGGCCGGACTATACGCAGTATTTT. This sequence joins TRBV28 and TRBJ2-3, with 7 bases fitting TRBD2. V trimming: 6 bases; J trimming: 7 bases; junction bases outside the gene matches: 10. CDR1 is MDHEN and CDR2 is SYDVKM in the germline V gene. The CDR3 is 14 residues long.

The chain employs TRBV6-2 or TRBV6-3 and TRBJ2-1, with TRBD2 matching 13 bases. The germline gives CDR1 MNHEY, CDR2 SVGEGT. The junction had 7 bases not matched to a gene; V was cut back by 2 bases and J by 9 bases. The CDR3 loop spans 16 amino acids. The CDR3 nucleotides are TGTGCCAGCAGTTACATCGGGACTAGCGGGGATGTTGAGCAGTTCTTC. Translation gives CASSYIGTSGDVEQFF.

This clonotype was seen ten or more times. CDR3 amino acids: CASSLPGRRFPEAFF. The CDR3, as DNA: TGTGCCAGCAGCCTACCGGGACGGCGTTTTCCTGAAGCTTTCTTT. This chain connects TRBV11-1 to TRBJ1-1, with D perhaps matching TRBD1 (5 bases). This CDR3 is 15 amino acids long. V was shortened by 5 bases and J by 6 bases, with 19 bases between the two germline ends. The germline V gene has CDR1 SGHAT and CDR2 FQDESV (reference sequence).

CDR3 loop: CASSLGGSGKETQYF. The CDR3 bases are TGTGCCAGCAGCTTAGGGGGTAGCGGGAAAGAGACCCAGTACTTC. The rearrangement joins TRBV7-2 to TRBJ2-5; 8 bases map to TRBD2. V trimming: 1 base; J trimming: 3 bases; junction bases outside the gene matches: 4. CDR3 length: 15 residues. CDR1 SGHTA and CDR2 FQGNSA come from the germline V gene.

As to this clonotype: Compared with germline, one end of the junction differs, possibly owing to a read error. V and J are TRBV20-1 and TRBJ2-5; D call uncertain. This CDR3 spans 15 amino acids. Germline CDR1 and CDR2: DFQATT and SNEGSKA (reference sequence). CDR3 amino acids: CSAEYAQGYREAQYF. The CDR3 DNA reads as TGCAGTGCTGAATACGCCCAAGGATATCGAGAGGCCCAGTACTTC.

The CDR3 region is CASSYSGGFSYEQYF. In DNA, the CDR3 is TGTGCCAGCAGTTACTCAGGGGGTTTCTCCTACGAGCAGTACTTC. V usage is TRBV6-2 or TRBV6-3 and J usage is TRBJ2-7, with D perhaps matching TRBD1 (6 bases). V was clipped by 0 bases and J by 0 bases, with 9 bases between them. CDR1 and CDR2 from the germline V gene are MNHEY and SVGEGT. The CDR3 extends over 15 amino acids.

This chain uses TRBV5-5 with TRBJ1-4; D is ambiguous. CDR3 size: 14 residues. V was pared by 4 bases and J by 0 bases, with 7 bases between. CDR1 is SGHKS, CDR2 YYEKEE, per germline (reference sequence). CDR3: CASSVISTNEKLFF. In DNA form, the CDR3 reads TGTGCCAGCAGCGTTATCTCAACTAATGAAAAACTGTTTTTT.

This clonotype has a handful of counts. This chain links TRBV5-1 with TRBJ2-2; D perhaps matches TRBD1 (6 bases). The ends were cut back, 0 bases at V and 6 bases at J, with 15 bases in the middle. The CDR3 has 16 amino acids. Germline loops: CDR1 SGHRS, CDR2 YFSETQ. The CDR3 nucleotides read TGCGCCAGCAGCTTGGAGATACAGGGAATGGCCGGGGAGCTGTTTTTT. Translating it yields CASSLEIQGMAGELFF.

A single count supports this clonotype. For the CDR3, the DNA is TGTGCCTGGAGTGGGGACTTGGGAGAGACCCAGTACTTC. Encoded protein: CAWSGDLGETQYF. This sequence joins TRBV30 and TRBJ2-7; weak D call: TRBD2 (6 bases). The J call may be faulty, since TRBJ2-5 better matches the DNA end. This CDR3 has 13 amino acids. Looked up from germline, CDR1 is GTSNPN and CDR2 is SVGIG (reference sequence).

The chain couples TRBV20-1 to TRBJ1-2; 10 positions agree with TRBD1. Germline V gene sequence: CDR1 DFQATT, CDR2 SNEGSKA (reference sequence). CDR3 size: 14 residues. V lost 7 bases, J lost 8 bases, and 13 bases stayed unmatched. CDR3 coding DNA: TGCAGTGTTGTTCGACAGGGGGCGCCGAGAGGCTACACCTTC. As protein: CSVVRQGAPRGYTF.

This clonotype was seen a handful of times. This chain joins TRBV6-2 or TRBV6-3 and TRBJ2-7, with D hard to call. CDR3 length equals 17 residues. With 4 bases removed from V and 0 bases from J, the gap between germline ends came to 19 bases. The germline gives CDR1 MNHEY, CDR2 SVGEGT. CDR3 in DNA: TGTGCCAGCAGTTCCACGGCGAAAAGGAATCCCTCCTACGAGCAGTACTTC. This encodes CASSSTAKRNPSYEQYF.

The rearrangement uses TRBV6-6 and TRBJ1-4; TRBD1 agrees at 9 bases. V lost 4 bases and J lost 0; bases outside the gene matches: 3. Germline CDR1 reads MNHNY; CDR2 reads SVGAGI (reference sequence). CDR3 length: 16 residues. CDR3 DNA: TGTGCCAGCAGTTCCACAGGGGGCCCAACTAATGAAAAACTGTTTTTT. Translating gives CASSSTGGPTNEKLFF.

This clonotype was observed a handful of times. V and J are TRBV7-9 and TRBJ2-1; 8 nucleotides agree with TRBD2. V shed 1 base and J 4 bases; nucleotides not matched to a gene: 3. This CDR3 contains 15 residues. Germline V lookup: CDR1 SEHNR, CDR2 FQNEAQ (reference sequence). The CDR3, as DNA: TGTGCCAGCAGCTTAGGGACTAGCAGATACAATGAGCAGTTCTTC. It translates to CASSLGTSRYNEQFF.

Worth noting for this clonotype: One junction end does not reproduce the germline sequence, and a read error may be involved. The chain employs TRBV20-1 and TRBJ2-1; 8 positions match TRBD2. Germline V CDR1 and CDR2: DFQATT, SNEGSKA (reference sequence). The CDR3 is made up of 16 amino acids. The CDR3: CSARDIGGLVYNGQFF. Here the CDR3 DNA reads TGCAGTGCTAGAGATATAGGGGGACTAGTCTACAATGGGCAGTTCTTC.

Comment on this clonotype: A much bigger clone sits one base away, suggesting this may be a read error. The chain recombines TRBV20-1 with TRBJ2-5, with D hard to call. V was cut by 5 bases and J by 11 bases, with 18 bases left in between. The CDR3 contains 12 residues. CDR1 is DFQATT and CDR2 is SNEGSKA in the germline V gene (reference sequence). The CDR3 nucleotides are TGCAGTGCTCCAAGAAAGACAAATGAGCAGTACTTC. Its protein product is CSAPRKTNEQYF.

This clonotype was seen a few times. The V gene is TRBV5-5, the J gene TRBJ2-7; D possibly corresponds to TRBD1 (5 bases). Trimming stripped 2 bases from V and 7 bases from J, with 16 bases between. The CDR3 contains 14 residues. CDR1 is SGHKS, CDR2 YYEKEE, per germline (reference sequence). CDR3 DNA sequence: TGTGCCAGCAGCTTCGACAGCCCTGCTAGTGAGCAGTACTTC. This sequence encodes CASSFDSPASEQYF. Variable domain in full (rest from reference TRBV5-5 and TRBJ2-7): DAGVTQSPTHLIKTRGQQVTLRCSPISGHKSVSWYQQVLGQGPQFIFQYYEKEERGRGNFPDRFSARQFPNYSSELNVNALLLGDSALYLCASSFDSPASEQYFGPGTRLTVT.

This clonotype occurred once. The V gene is TRBV7-9, the J gene TRBJ2-3; 13 bases agree with TRBD2. This CDR3 comprises 17 residues. Germline V gene lookup returns CDR1 SEHNR and CDR2 FQNEAQ (reference sequence). Trimming at V came to 2 bases and at J to 5 bases, leaving 7 bases not matched to a gene. The CDR3 coding sequence is TGTGCCAGCAGCTTAACCCGACTAGCGGGGGGCCTAGATACGCAGTATTTT. This gives the protein CASSLTRLAGGLDTQYF.

This clonotype was counted only a few times. V gene TRBV20-1 combines with J gene TRBJ2-7; 8 nucleotides match TRBD2. The closer fit of TRBJ2-5 to the DNA end suggests the J call may be wrong. CDR1 is DFQATT, CDR2 SNEGSKA, per germline (reference sequence). The CDR3 is 17 residues long. This CDR3 is CSARDPLAGGPSKTQYF. DNA of the CDR3: TGCAGTGCTAGAGATCCGCTAGCGGGCGGACCTAGTAAGACCCAGTACTTC.

The count of this clonotype is one. The chain uses TRBV7-2 and TRBJ2-5; D gene uncertain. Germline loops: CDR1 SGHTA, CDR2 FQGNSA. V lost 5 bases to trimming and J lost 2 bases, with 15 bases between them. CDR3 length: 15 residues. The CDR3, as DNA: TGTGCCAGCAGCCAAGGGTGGAGAAAACAAGAGACCCAGTACTTC. Translating it yields CASSQGWRKQETQYF.

This sequence joins TRBV7-4 and TRBJ2-7; 7 positions match TRBD1. With 3 bases clipped from V and 3 bases from J, the junction kept 11 bases outside the gene matches. This CDR3 is 16 amino acids long. CDR1 is SGHVT, CDR2 SQSDAQ, per germline. DNA of the CDR3: TGTGCCAGCAGCTTCGGCCGGGACAGAAGTATCTACGAGCAGTACTTC. Translation gives CASSFGRDRSIYEQYF. Based on the CDR3 plus reference TRBV7-4 and TRBJ2-7, the full variable domain is GAGVSQSPRYKVAKRGRDVALRCDSISGHVTLYWYRQTLGQGSEVLTYSQSDAQRDKSGRPSGRFSAERPERSVSTLKIQRTEQGDSAVYLCASSFGRDRSIYEQYFGPGTRLTVT.

This chain joins TRBV5-1 and TRBJ2-3; perhaps TRBD1 as D (6 bases). V was pared by 4 bases and J by 4 bases, with 13 bases between. Germline assignment: CDR1 SGHRS and CDR2 YFSETQ. CDR3 length equals 14 residues. CDR3 nucleotide sequence: TGCGCCAGCAGCCCAGGACAGTGGGCAGATACGCAGTATTTT. The encoded protein is CASSPGQWADTQYF.